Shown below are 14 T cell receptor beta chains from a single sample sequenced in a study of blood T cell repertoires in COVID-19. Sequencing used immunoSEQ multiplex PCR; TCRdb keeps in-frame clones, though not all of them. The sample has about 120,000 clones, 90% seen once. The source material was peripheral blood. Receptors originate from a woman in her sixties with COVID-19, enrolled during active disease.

The CDR3 sequence: CASSFGGLGGYTF. DNA of the CDR3: TGTGCCAGCAGTTTTGGGGGGTTAGGTGGCTACACCTTC. The chain carries TRBV27 and TRBJ1-2; possible D gene TRBD1, 5 bases. Germline CDR1 is MNHEY and CDR2 is SMNVEV (reference sequence). The CDR3 is 13 residues long. Trimming left V 3 bases short and J 7 bases short, with 12 bases between.

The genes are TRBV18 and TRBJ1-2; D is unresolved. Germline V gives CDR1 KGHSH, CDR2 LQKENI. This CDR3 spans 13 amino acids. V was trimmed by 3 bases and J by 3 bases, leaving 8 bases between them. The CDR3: CASSPWTDYGYTF. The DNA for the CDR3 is TGTGCCAGCTCACCCTGGACTGACTATGGCTACACCTTC.

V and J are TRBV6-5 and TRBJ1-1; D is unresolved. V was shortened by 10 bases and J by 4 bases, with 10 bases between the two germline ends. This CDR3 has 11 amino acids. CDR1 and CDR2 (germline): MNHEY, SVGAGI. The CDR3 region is CATCRGTEAFF. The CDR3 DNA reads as TGTGCCACATGTCGGGGCACTGAAGCTTTCTTT.

DNA for the CDR3: TGTGCCAGCAGCTTAGGGGGCAGGGCCGACAATGAGCAGTTCTTC. This gives the protein CASSLGGRADNEQFF. This chain connects TRBV7-2 to TRBJ2-1; a possible D gene is TRBD1 (5 bases). The CDR3 covers 15 residues. The V end was cut by 1 base, the J end by 5 bases, with 12 bases between. CDR1 and CDR2 from the germline V gene are SGHTA and FQGNSA.

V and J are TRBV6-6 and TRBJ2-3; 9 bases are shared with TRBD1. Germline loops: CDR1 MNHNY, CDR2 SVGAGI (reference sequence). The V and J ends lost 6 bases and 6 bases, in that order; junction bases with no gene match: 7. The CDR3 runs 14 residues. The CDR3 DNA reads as TGTGCCAGCAGACTCACAGGGGGCATCGATACGCAGTATTTT. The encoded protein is CASRLTGGIDTQYF.

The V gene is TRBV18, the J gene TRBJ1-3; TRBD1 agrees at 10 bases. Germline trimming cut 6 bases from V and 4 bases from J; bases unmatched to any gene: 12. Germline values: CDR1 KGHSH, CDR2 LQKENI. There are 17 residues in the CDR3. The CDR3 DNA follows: TGTGCCAGCTCCACGACAGGGGGCCGAGCTGTCGGAAACACCATATATTTT. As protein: CASSTTGGRAVGNTIYF.

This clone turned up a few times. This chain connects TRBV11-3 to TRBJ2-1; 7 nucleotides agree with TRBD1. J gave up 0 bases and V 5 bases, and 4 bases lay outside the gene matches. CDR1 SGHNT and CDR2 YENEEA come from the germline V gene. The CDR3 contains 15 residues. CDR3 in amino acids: CASSGRDSSYNEQFF. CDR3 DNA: TGTGCCAGCAGCGGCCGGGACAGCTCCTACAATGAGCAGTTCTTC.

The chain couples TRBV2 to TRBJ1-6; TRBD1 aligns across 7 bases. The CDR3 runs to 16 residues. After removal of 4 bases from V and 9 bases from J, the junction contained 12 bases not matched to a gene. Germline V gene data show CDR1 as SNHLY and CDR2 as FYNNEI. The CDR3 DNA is TGTGCCAGCAGTGCCCGGGACAGTTATTCCAGTTCACCCCTCCACTTT. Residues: CASSARDSYSSSPLHF.

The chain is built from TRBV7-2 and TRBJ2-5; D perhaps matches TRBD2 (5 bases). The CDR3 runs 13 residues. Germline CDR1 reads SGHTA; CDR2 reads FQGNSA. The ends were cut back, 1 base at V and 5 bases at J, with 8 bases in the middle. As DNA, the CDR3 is TGTGCCAGCAGCTTAGATCCGGGGGAGACCCAGTACTTC. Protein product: CASSLDPGETQYF.

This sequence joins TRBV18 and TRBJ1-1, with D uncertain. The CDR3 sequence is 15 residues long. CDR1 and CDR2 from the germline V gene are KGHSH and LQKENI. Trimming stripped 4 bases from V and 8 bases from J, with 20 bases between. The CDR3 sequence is CASSRRAGGYEEAFF. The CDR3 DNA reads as TGTGCCAGCTCACGGAGGGCAGGTGGGTATGAGGAAGCTTTCTTT.

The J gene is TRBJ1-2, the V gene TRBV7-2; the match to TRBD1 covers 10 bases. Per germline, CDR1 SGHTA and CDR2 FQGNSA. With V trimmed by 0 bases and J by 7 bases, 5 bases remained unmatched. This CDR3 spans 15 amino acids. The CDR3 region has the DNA TGTGCCAGCAGCTTAGCGGGACAGGGGCATTCTGGCTACACCTTC. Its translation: CASSLAGQGHSGYTF.

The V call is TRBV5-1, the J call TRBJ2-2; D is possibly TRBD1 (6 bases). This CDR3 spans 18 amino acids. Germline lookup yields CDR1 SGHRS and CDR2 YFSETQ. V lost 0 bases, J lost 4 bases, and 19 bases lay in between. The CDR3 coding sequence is TGCGCCAGCAGCTTGGGAGGGGGACGTCGGCTAAGCACCGGGGAGCTGTTTTTT. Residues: CASSLGGGRRLSTGELFF.

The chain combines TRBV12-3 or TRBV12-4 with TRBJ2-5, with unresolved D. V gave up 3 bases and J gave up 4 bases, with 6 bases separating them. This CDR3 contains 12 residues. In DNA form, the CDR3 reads TGTGCCAGCAGTTTCCGGGTAGAGACCCAGTACTTC. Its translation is CASSFRVETQYF.

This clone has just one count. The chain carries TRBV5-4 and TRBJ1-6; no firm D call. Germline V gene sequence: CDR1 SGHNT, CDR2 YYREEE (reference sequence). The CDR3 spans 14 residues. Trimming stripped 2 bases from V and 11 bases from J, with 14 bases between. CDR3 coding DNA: TGTGCCAGCAGCTTCGGCCTAAGTGAGGCACCCCTCCACTTT. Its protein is CASSFGLSEAPLHF.